This T cell receptor beta chain was retrieved from a study of Graves' ophthalmopathy and Graves' hyperthyroidism (dated by TCRdb to 2017 to 2018). General notes on the study: A patient counted as having stable hyperthyroidism if there was no progression to ophthalmopathy within 18 months of follow-up. TCR beta repertoire signatures were used to distinguish Graves' ophthalmopathy from Graves' hyperthyroidism and to predict progression to ophthalmopathy. In total, around 140 blood samples were TCR-sequenced: roughly 45 ophthalmopathy, under 85 hyperthyroidism and 17 hyperthyroidism-to-ophthalmopathy patients. To explore V-J signatures that distinguish ophthalmopathy from hyperthyroidism, a discovery set of 100 patients was enrolled, made up of 43 with ophthalmopathy and 55 to 65 with stable hyperthyroidism. For independent validation, a separate cohort was made up of approximately 18 hyperthyroidism patients plus 17 patients who later progressed from hyperthyroidism to ophthalmopathy. In five to seven hyperthyroidism patients, T-cell repertoires of thyroid tissue and blood were compared. Following sampling, methimazole starting at 30 mg daily was administered to hyperthyroidism patients, and high-dose intravenous methylprednisolone was administered to ophthalmopathy patients. Results and caveats for the whole study, not just this receptor: Among expanded thyroid clonotypes with frequency above 0.001, most also showed up in blood, which suggests that blood repertoires may reflect the thyroid immune response. In validation, the model predicted ophthalmopathy progression with over 60% sensitivity and around 72% specificity; about a dozen predicted patients were CT-confirmed with GO in a median of around 6.5 months. Ophthalmopathy was separated from stable hyperthyroidism by the 13-signature model with about 85% sensitivity and less than 82% specificity in cross-validation and with 80%/75% in the test set. Sample size was not predetermined statistically, and investigators were not blinded to group allocation.

For repertoire sequencing, the TCR beta CDR3 regions were amplified from RNA transcripts. The first round of RT-PCR was done with HTBI primers and the Qiagen OneStep RT-PCR kit, and was followed by a second round of multiplex PCR, then size selection and purification. Libraries were sequenced paired-end with 100 bp reads on an Illumina HiSeq2000. The study's processing was this. Reads were processed with SOAPnuke, discarding reads with adapters, uncalled bases, mean Phred below 15, or no exact constant-primer or identifier match. COPE v1.2.5 was used to merge the high-quality paired reads. Clonotypes were defined as unique nucleotide sequences and were aligned to IMGT TRB V, D and J references using MiTCR v1.1. The analysis was limited to V-J combinations with a frequency above 0.0001, which together covered approximately 99% of the repertoires. For each V-J combination, a TCR clonal expansion and chaos score was defined as F50 clonal expansion divided by the chaos observed in the TCRdist matrix. Welch's t-statistics and random forest were used to narrow the features down to 13 V-J combinations, which were then fed into a naive Bayes classifier. The Morisita-Horn index was used to measure how similar the thyroid and blood repertoires were. TCRdb ran its own pipeline on the public reads, namely fastp trimming at Q25 and MiXCR clone calling, and kept in-frame beta chains. Rows merge per CDR3 protein into single entries with the most common DNA and genes. TCRdb, rather than the study authors, made the V and J calls. The sample includes about 600,000 distinct CDR3 sequences, with under 45% observed a single time. 3.5% to 5% of the sample is in the top ten clones.

CDR3 length: 14 amino acids, cysteine to phenylalanine. The only DNA kept is the CDR3, 42 bases in frame from the first base. According to the germline V gene, CDR1 reads LGHNA and CDR2 reads YNFKEQ. V loses 1 base, J loses 1 base, and the germline ends lie 7 bases apart. With regard to this clonotype: Its antigen is not yet known. The input lacks base qualities; no much larger clone sits a single base away.

The hyperthyroidism patients were 18 to 65 years old and newly diagnosed, with a disease duration of less than 2 months. Patients were excluded if they had other autoimmune diseases, uncontrolled infections, pregnancy or lactation. Diagnosis relied on clinical symptoms, serum thyroxine, TRAb, thyroid ultrasound and orbital computed tomography. Trizol reagent was used to extract the total RNA, and its quality was then checked on an Agilent 2100 Bioanalyzer. Rearrangement joined TRBV4-2 to TRBJ2-5, with the D gene too uncertain to name. This receptor was obtained from an adult man with Graves' hyperthyroidism. The sequenced material came from peripheral blood or thyroid tissue (not recorded which). The sequenced DNA is TGTGCCAGCAGCCAAGCACCTTTCCAAGAGACCCAGTACTTC. Its translation is CASSQAPFQETQYF.